This T cell receptor beta chain was captured by sequencing in a study of cytomegalovirus exposure and HLA in healthy donors. Study-level findings and limits: By a later analysis, the bulk of CMV-associated TCR beta chains appeared HLA-restricted.

60 Vbeta and 13 Jbeta primers were used in PCR. Sequencing used immunoSEQ multiplex PCR; TCRdb keeps in-frame clones, though not all of them. The sample has 140,000 to 150,000 clones; approximately 80% are singletons. As for this clone: The antigen remains unidentified.

The CDR3 is 15 amino acids. Trimming took 1 base from V and 3 from J, leaving 13 bases between them. Per the germline V gene, CDR1 is SGHNT and CDR2 is YYREEE (reference sequence). The material sequenced was PBMCs. The TCR sequence derives from a male donor in good health and CMV-seronegative. The chain is built from TRBV5-4 and TRBJ2-5; perhaps TRBD2 as D (5 bases). The CDR3 loop reads CASSLTASTEETQYF. Written as DNA, the CDR3 is TGTGCCAGCAGCTTGACGGCTAGCACGGAAGAGACCCAGTACTTC.